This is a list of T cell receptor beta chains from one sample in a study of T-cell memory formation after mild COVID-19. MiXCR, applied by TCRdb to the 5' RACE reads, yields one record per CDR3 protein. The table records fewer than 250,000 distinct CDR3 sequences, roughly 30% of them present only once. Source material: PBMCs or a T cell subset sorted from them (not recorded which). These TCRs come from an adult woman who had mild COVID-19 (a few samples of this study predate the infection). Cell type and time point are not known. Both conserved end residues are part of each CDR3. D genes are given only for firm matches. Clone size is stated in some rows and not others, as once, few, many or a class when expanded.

cdr3_aa: CASSAGTGEGEGYTF; cdr3_nt: TGTGCCAGCAGTGCCGGGACAGGGGAAGGAGAGGGCTACACCTTC; v_call: TRBV6-4; clone_size: -; j_call: TRBJ1-2; d_call: TRBD1
cdr3_aa: CASSPASWGEKLFF; cdr3_nt: TGTGCCAGCTCACCGGCTTCCTGGGGTGAAAAACTGTTTTTT; v_call: TRBV18; clone_size: few; j_call: TRBJ1-4; d_call: -
cdr3_aa: CASSMTRRNEQFF; cdr3_nt: TGTGCCAGTAGTATGACCCGGCGGAATGAGCAGTTCTTC; v_call: TRBV19; clone_size: -; j_call: TRBJ2-1; d_call: -
cdr3_aa: CAISRDSYGANVLTF; cdr3_nt: TGTGCCATCAGTCGCGACTCCTATGGGGCCAACGTCCTGACTTTC; v_call: TRBV10-3; clone_size: -; j_call: TRBJ2-6; d_call: -
cdr3_aa: CASSPLFRLAGGENSGDTQYF; cdr3_nt: TGCGCCAGCAGCCCATTATTCAGACTAGCGGGAGGCGAAAACTCCGGGGATACGCAGTATTTT; v_call: TRBV4-3; clone_size: -; j_call: TRBJ2-3; d_call: TRBD2
cdr3_aa: CASSQEPTGRNTIYF; cdr3_nt: TGCGCCAGCAGCCAAGAACCGACAGGGCGAAACACCATATATTTT; v_call: TRBV4-3; clone_size: few; j_call: TRBJ1-3; d_call: TRBD1
cdr3_aa: CASSVQGAGNTEAFF; cdr3_nt: TGCGCCAGCAGCGTACAGGGGGCGGGGAACACTGAAGCTTTCTTT; v_call: TRBV5-1; clone_size: -; j_call: TRBJ1-1; d_call: TRBD1
cdr3_aa: CASSSGRLANTDTQYF; cdr3_nt: TGTGCCAGCAGTAGCGGGAGACTAGCGAACACAGATACGCAGTATTTT; v_call: TRBV2; clone_size: -; j_call: TRBJ2-3; d_call: TRBD2
cdr3_aa: CSVEDPPMNTEAFF; cdr3_nt: TGCAGCGTTGAAGATCCACCGATGAACACTGAAGCTTTCTTT; v_call: TRBV29-1; clone_size: -; j_call: TRBJ1-1; d_call: -
cdr3_aa: CASSLYRVYEQYF; cdr3_nt: TGTGCCAGCAGCTTATATCGCGTCTACGAGCAGTACTTC; v_call: TRBV7-2; clone_size: -; j_call: TRBJ2-7; d_call: -
cdr3_aa: CAISDPGPSQETQYF; cdr3_nt: TGTGCCATCAGTGACCCGGGCCCATCACAAGAGACCCAGTACTTC; v_call: TRBV10-3; clone_size: few; j_call: TRBJ2-5; d_call: -
cdr3_aa: CATSADYEQYF; cdr3_nt: TGTGCCACCAGTGCTGACTACGAGCAGTACTTC; v_call: TRBV24-1; clone_size: few; j_call: TRBJ2-7; d_call: -
cdr3_aa: CASSVGPGVGTDTQYF; cdr3_nt: TGTGCCAGCAGCGTAGGTCCGGGAGTGGGCACAGATACGCAGTATTTT; v_call: TRBV9; clone_size: -; j_call: TRBJ2-3; d_call: -
cdr3_aa: CSASRENQPQHF; cdr3_nt: TGCAGTGCTAGCAGAGAGAATCAGCCCCAGCATTTT; v_call: TRBV20-1; clone_size: -; j_call: TRBJ1-5; d_call: -
cdr3_aa: CASSLLGANVLTF; cdr3_nt: TGTGCCAGCAGCTTACTTGGGGCCAACGTCCTGACTTTC; v_call: TRBV7-2; clone_size: -; j_call: TRBJ2-6; d_call: -
cdr3_aa: CASSKVGGVPDTQYF; cdr3_nt: TGTGCCAGCAGCAAAGTAGGGGGAGTTCCAGATACGCAGTATTTT; v_call: TRBV21-1; clone_size: -; j_call: TRBJ2-3; d_call: -
cdr3_aa: CASSPPHEGFYEQYF; cdr3_nt: TGTGCCAGCAGCCCACCTCATGAGGGGTTCTACGAGCAGTACTTC; v_call: TRBV7-9; clone_size: -; j_call: TRBJ2-7; d_call: -
cdr3_aa: CASSYSGGNTGELFF; cdr3_nt: TGTGCCAGCAGCTACAGCGGGGGGAACACCGGGGAGCTGTTTTTT; v_call: TRBV13; clone_size: few; j_call: TRBJ2-2; d_call: TRBD2
cdr3_aa: CASSQDPGDSGNEQFF; cdr3_nt: TGTGCCAGCAGCCAAGATCCAGGAGATTCAGGGAATGAGCAGTTCTTC; v_call: TRBV3-1; clone_size: -; j_call: TRBJ2-1; d_call: -
cdr3_aa: CASSPLDGYQPQHF; cdr3_nt: TGTGCCAGCAGTCCATTGGACGGATATCAGCCCCAGCATTTT; v_call: TRBV27; clone_size: few; j_call: TRBJ1-5; d_call: -
cdr3_aa: CASSSLPGHGTDTQYF; cdr3_nt: TGTGCCAGCAGCTCCCTACCGGGACACGGCACAGATACGCAGTATTTT; v_call: TRBV7-9; clone_size: -; j_call: TRBJ2-3; d_call: -
cdr3_aa: CASSPRLAVGEQFF; cdr3_nt: TGTGCCAGCAGCCCCAGACTAGCTGTTGGTGAGCAGTTCTTC; v_call: TRBV9; clone_size: -; j_call: TRBJ2-1; d_call: TRBD2
cdr3_aa: CASSPRQSSSGELFF; cdr3_nt: TGTGCCAGCAGTCCCCGTCAGAGCTCCTCCGGGGAGCTGTTTTTT; v_call: TRBV12-3/TRBV12-4; clone_size: -; j_call: TRBJ2-2; d_call: -
cdr3_aa: CASRPGGSSTEAFF; cdr3_nt: TGTGCCAGCAGGCCAGGGGGCAGTTCGACTGAAGCTTTCTTT; v_call: TRBV7-3; clone_size: -; j_call: TRBJ1-1; d_call: TRBD1
cdr3_aa: CASSREGDYGYTF; cdr3_nt: TGCGCCAGCAGCCGGGAAGGGGACTATGGCTACACCTTC; v_call: TRBV5-1; clone_size: few; j_call: TRBJ1-2; d_call: -
cdr3_aa: CASSLLVPVGETQYF; cdr3_nt: TGTGCCAGCAGCTTATTAGTCCCCGTGGGCGAGACCCAGTACTTC; v_call: TRBV7-9; clone_size: -; j_call: TRBJ2-5; d_call: -
cdr3_aa: CASGLGDSTQETQYF; cdr3_nt: TGTGCTAGTGGTTTGGGGGACAGTACCCAAGAGACCCAGTACTTC; v_call: TRBV12-5; clone_size: -; j_call: TRBJ2-5; d_call: TRBD1
cdr3_aa: CASSQDRSASMNTEAFF; cdr3_nt: TGTGCCAGCAGCCAAGATCGGTCAGCTTCGATGAACACTGAAGCTTTCTTT; v_call: TRBV4-2; clone_size: few; j_call: TRBJ1-1; d_call: -
cdr3_aa: CASSLAGGVYNEQFF; cdr3_nt: TGTGCCAGCAGCCTCGCGGGAGGTGTCTACAATGAGCAGTTCTTC; v_call: TRBV3-1; clone_size: -; j_call: TRBJ2-1; d_call: TRBD2
cdr3_aa: CASSRGYPSYEQYF; cdr3_nt: TGTGCCAGCAGTCGAGGCTACCCATCCTACGAGCAGTACTTC; v_call: TRBV6-5; clone_size: -; j_call: TRBJ2-7; d_call: -
cdr3_aa: CASSPAPTESYEQYF; cdr3_nt: TGCGCCAGCAGCCCCGCCCCGACCGAGTCCTACGAGCAGTACTTC; v_call: TRBV5-1; clone_size: -; j_call: TRBJ2-7; d_call: -
cdr3_aa: CASSPRTIPGELFF; cdr3_nt: TGTGCCAGCAGTCCCCGGACTATTCCAGGGGAGCTGTTTTTT; v_call: TRBV6-1; clone_size: -; j_call: TRBJ2-2; d_call: -
cdr3_aa: CAIKVDSINTGELFF; cdr3_nt: TGTGCCATCAAAGTCGATAGTATCAACACCGGGGAGCTGTTTTTT; v_call: TRBV10-3; clone_size: few; j_call: TRBJ2-2; d_call: -
cdr3_aa: CAISSGGGDTQYF; cdr3_nt: TGTGCCATCAGCAGCGGCGGGGGGGATACGCAGTATTTT; v_call: TRBV10-3; clone_size: many; j_call: TRBJ2-3; d_call: TRBD2
cdr3_aa: CASSVGSASGDNEQFF; cdr3_nt: TGTGCCAGCAGCGTAGGTTCGGCTAGCGGGGACAATGAGCAGTTCTTC; v_call: TRBV9; clone_size: -; j_call: TRBJ2-1; d_call: TRBD2
cdr3_aa: CASSPTAGDTQYF; cdr3_nt: TGCGCCAGCAGCCCGACAGCCGGGGATACGCAGTATTTT; v_call: TRBV5-1; clone_size: few; j_call: TRBJ2-3; d_call: -
cdr3_aa: CSVETGPLAFF; cdr3_nt: TGCAGCGTTGAAACAGGGCCCTTAGCTTTCTTT; v_call: TRBV29-1; clone_size: -; j_call: TRBJ1-1; d_call: -
cdr3_aa: CASSPRQGTFYEQYF; cdr3_nt: TGTGCCAGCAGCCCACGACAGGGGACCTTCTACGAGCAGTACTTC; v_call: TRBV11-2; clone_size: few; j_call: TRBJ2-7; d_call: TRBD1
cdr3_aa: CASSSSWGRSDTQYF; cdr3_nt: TGTGCCAGCAGCTCGTCCTGGGGGCGCTCAGATACGCAGTATTTT; v_call: TRBV7-6; clone_size: -; j_call: TRBJ2-3; d_call: -